These 8 T cell receptor beta chains were all obtained from the same sample, sequenced in a study of shared T cell receptors in the human thymus. TCRdb keeps only in-frame clones here, not all; method: immunoSEQ multiplex PCR. The table lists 700,000 or so clones, 70% to 90% of them singletons. The same sample was also used in a study of human thymus T cells.

Sequenced sample: thymocytes. These receptors came from a girl under three years old with a congenital heart defect.

This sequence joins TRBV7-9 and TRBJ1-5; no clear D gene. The V and J ends lost 5 bases and 5 bases respectively, with 10 bases between them. CDR3 length: 13 amino acids. CDR1 and CDR2 from the germline V gene are SEHNR and FQNEAQ (reference sequence). CDR3 bases: TGTGCCAGCAGCCTGACCGGGGATCAGCCCCAGCATTTT. It encodes CASSLTGDQPQHF.

The chain uses TRBV10-3 and TRBJ1-2; the match to TRBD1 covers 11 bases. Germline CDR1 is ENHRY and CDR2 is SYGVKD. The ends lost 2 bases at V and 2 bases at J; junction bases unmatched: 7. CDR3 size: 17 residues. This CDR3 reads CAISEVGGQGDNYGYTF. The DNA of the CDR3 is TGTGCCATCAGTGAGGTTGGGGGACAGGGGGACAACTATGGCTACACCTTC.

The rearrangement joins TRBV5-6 to TRBJ2-7, with TRBD2 matching over 13 bases. J lost 4 bases, V lost 0 bases, and 13 bases had no gene match. Germline loops: CDR1 SGHDT, CDR2 YYEEEE. The CDR3 length is 19 residues. The CDR3 spells CASSLAVRLAGGGTYEQYF. CDR3 in DNA: TGTGCCAGCAGCTTGGCCGTTAGACTAGCGGGGGGCGGGACGTACGAGCAGTACTTC.

This clone was observed a single time. The chain couples TRBV28 to TRBJ2-7; the match to TRBD1 covers 10 bases. From germline, CDR1 is MDHEN and CDR2 SYDVKM. Unmatched junction bases numbered 3, after V lost 0 bases and J lost 7 bases. This CDR3 comprises 14 residues. The CDR3 loop is CASSLWTGGREQYF. The CDR3 nucleotides are TGTGCCAGCAGTTTATGGACAGGGGGCAGGGAGCAGTACTTC.

The chain couples TRBV29-1 to TRBJ1-1; 9 bases are a match to TRBD1. With V trimmed by 2 bases and J by 6 bases, 25 bases remained unmatched. Germline V gene sequence: CDR1 SQVTM, CDR2 ANQGSEA. This CDR3 region has 20 residues. CDR3 amino acids: CSVELRIHRRDRAEYPEAFF. The DNA for the CDR3 is TGCAGCGTTGAATTAAGAATCCACAGACGGGACAGGGCTGAGTACCCTGAAGCTTTCTTT.

This chain joins TRBV25-1 and TRBJ2-7, with D unclear. CDR1 is MGHDK, CDR2 SYGVNS, per germline. Trimming removed 2 bases at V and 1 base at J, with 12 bases between. The CDR3 length is 15 residues. The DNA for the CDR3 is TGTGCCAGCAGTGAAGGTTTTGCACAATCCTACGAGCAGTACTTC. Translation gives CASSEGFAQSYEQYF.

The chain carries TRBV7-6 and TRBJ1-1; 9 bases match TRBD1. Trimming at V came to 5 bases and at J to 11 bases, leaving 24 bases not matched to a gene. The CDR3 spans 18 residues. Germline V gives CDR1 SGHVS, CDR2 FNYEAQ. The CDR3 DNA reads as TGTGCCAGCAGCCCAGCGCCTCCACTCGGGGACAGGGAGTTTGGGGCTTTCTTT. Its translation is CASSPAPPLGDREFGAFF.

This chain uses TRBV7-2 with TRBJ2-3; a possible D gene is TRBD2 (6 bases). Trimming shortened V by 4 bases and J by 2 bases, and 13 bases separated the two germline ends. Germline V gene lookup returns CDR1 SGHTA and CDR2 FQGNSA. This CDR3 contains 15 residues. CDR3 in DNA: TGTGCCAGCAGCTGGGGACTCCACCCCACAGATACGCAGTATTTT. Its translation is CASSWGLHPTDTQYF.